This T cell receptor beta chain stems from a study of PD-L1 blockade in urothelial cancer. Across the study: Study patients had been treated with 0 to 3 previous chemotherapy regimens.

The method was immunoSEQ multiplex PCR; TCRdb's version includes in-frame clones alone and lacks a portion of them. The sample contains roughly 42,000 clones, 81% of which appear only once. This specimen consisted of PBMCs, obtained around atezolizumab (anti-PD-L1) treatment. This TCR came from a man between 65 and 85 years old with urothelial cancer.

The CDR3 nucleotides are TGTGCCAGCACCAGGACTAGCGAGCAGTACTTC. Its protein product is CASTRTSEQYF. The chain uses TRBV6-1 and TRBJ2-7, with 7 bases identical to TRBD2. This CDR3 spans 11 amino acids. V was pared by 7 bases and J by 6 bases, with 3 bases of the junction left unmatched. From germline, CDR1 is MNHNS and CDR2 SASEGT.